This T cell receptor beta chain was identified in a study of blood T cell repertoires in COVID-19. Study-level background: Some COVID-19 samples were acute and others convalescent; all came from the United States, Italy and Spain. In each case, the material was cDNA or gDNA derived from T cells, B-cell-depleted T cells, or PBMCs.

Germline V gene sequence: CDR1 MNHNY, CDR2 SVGAGI (reference sequence). CDR3 length equals 17 residues. V shed 5 bases and J 7 bases; nucleotides not matched to a gene: 12. Study processing details: Amplified reference gene primers provided the basis for estimating nucleated cell counts. This table comes from immunoSEQ multiplex PCR, and its TCRdb copy is limited to in-frame clones, with some not included. V, J and clone size are those of that table, while D and trimming were read from the DNA. This sample has about 53,000 clones, with almost 85% found just once. This clone was detected only once. The sample taken for sequencing was peripheral blood. V gene TRBV6-6 combines with J gene TRBJ2-1; 12 bases align to TRBD2. This receptor was taken from a human donor in a cohort sampled during active COVID-19. CDR3 DNA sequence: TGTGCCAGCAGTCCAGGACTAGCGGGGCCAAAGGAGAATGAGCAGTTCTTC. Its protein is CASSPGLAGPKENEQFF.